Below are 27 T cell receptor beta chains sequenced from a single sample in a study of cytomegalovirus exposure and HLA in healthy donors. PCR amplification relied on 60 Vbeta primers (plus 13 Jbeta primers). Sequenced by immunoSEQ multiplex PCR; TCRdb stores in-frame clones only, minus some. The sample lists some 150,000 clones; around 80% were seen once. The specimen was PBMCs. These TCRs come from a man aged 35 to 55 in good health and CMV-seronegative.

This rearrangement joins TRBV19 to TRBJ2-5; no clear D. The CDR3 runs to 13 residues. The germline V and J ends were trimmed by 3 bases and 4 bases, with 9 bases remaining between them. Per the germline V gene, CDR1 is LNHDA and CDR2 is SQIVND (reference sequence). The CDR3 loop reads CASSILGSETQYF. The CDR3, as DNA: TGTGCCAGTAGTATTCTAGGTTCAGAGACCCAGTACTTC.

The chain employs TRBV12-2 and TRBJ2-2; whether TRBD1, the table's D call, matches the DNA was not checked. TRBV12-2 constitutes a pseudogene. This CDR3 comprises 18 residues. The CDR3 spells CASRLGGRGQGLGGELFF. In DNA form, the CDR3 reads TGTGCAAGTCGCTTAGGTGGCAGGGGGCAGGGATTGGGCGGGGAGCTGTTTTTT.

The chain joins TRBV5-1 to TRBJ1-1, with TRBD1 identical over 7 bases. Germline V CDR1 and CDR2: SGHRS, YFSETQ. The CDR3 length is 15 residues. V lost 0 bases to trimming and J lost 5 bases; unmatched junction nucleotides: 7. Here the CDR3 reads CASSLDAGGKTEAFF. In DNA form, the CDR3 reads TGCGCCAGCAGCTTGGATGCAGGGGGAAAAACTGAAGCTTTCTTT.

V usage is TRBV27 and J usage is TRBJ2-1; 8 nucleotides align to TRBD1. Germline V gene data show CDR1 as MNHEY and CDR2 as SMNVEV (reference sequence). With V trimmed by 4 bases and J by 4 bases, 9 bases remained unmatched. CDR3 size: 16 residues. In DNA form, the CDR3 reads TGTGCCAGCAGTTCGGGCTCAGGGGGCCCGTACAATGAGCAGTTCTTC. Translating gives CASSSGSGGPYNEQFF.

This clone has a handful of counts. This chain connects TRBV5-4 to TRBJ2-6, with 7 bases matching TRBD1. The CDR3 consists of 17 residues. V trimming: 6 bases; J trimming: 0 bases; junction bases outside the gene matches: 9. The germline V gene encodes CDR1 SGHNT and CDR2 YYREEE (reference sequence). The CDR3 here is CASTTTGLGSGANVLTF. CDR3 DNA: TGTGCCAGCACCACGACAGGGCTTGGCTCTGGGGCCAACGTCCTGACTTTC. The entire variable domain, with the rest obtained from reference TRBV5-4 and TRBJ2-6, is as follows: ETGVTQSPTHLIKTRGQQVTLRCSSQSGHNTVSWYQQALGQGPQFIFQYYREEENGRGNFPPRFSGLQFPNYSSELNVNALELDDSALYLCASTTTGLGSGANVLTFGAGSRLTVL.

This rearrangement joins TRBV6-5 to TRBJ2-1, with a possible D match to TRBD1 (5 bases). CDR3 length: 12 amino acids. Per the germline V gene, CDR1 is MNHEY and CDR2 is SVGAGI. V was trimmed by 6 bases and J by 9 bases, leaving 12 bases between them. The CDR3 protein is CASSAQGFEQFF. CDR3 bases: TGTGCCAGCAGCGCCCAGGGCTTTGAGCAGTTCTTC.

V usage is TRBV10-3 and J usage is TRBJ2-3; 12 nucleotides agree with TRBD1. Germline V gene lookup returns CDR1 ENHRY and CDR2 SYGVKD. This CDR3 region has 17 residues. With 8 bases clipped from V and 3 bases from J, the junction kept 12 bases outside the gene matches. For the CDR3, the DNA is TGTGCCATCGGACGATGGGACAGGGGGCTGTTAACAGATACGCAGTATTTT. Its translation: CAIGRWDRGLLTDTQYF.

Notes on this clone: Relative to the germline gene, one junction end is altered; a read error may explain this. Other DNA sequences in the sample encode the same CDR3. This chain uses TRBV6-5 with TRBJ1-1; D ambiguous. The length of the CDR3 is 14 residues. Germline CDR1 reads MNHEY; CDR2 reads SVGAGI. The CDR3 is CASSYSARDTEAFF. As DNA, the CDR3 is TGTGCCAGCAGCTACTCTGCACGGGACACTGAAGCTTTCTTT.

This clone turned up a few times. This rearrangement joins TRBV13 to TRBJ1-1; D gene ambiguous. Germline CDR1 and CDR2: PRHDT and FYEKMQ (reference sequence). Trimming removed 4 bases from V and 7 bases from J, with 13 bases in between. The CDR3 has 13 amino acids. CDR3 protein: CASSSYRNGEAFF. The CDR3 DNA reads TGTGCCAGCAGCTCCTACAGAAATGGTGAAGCTTTCTTT.

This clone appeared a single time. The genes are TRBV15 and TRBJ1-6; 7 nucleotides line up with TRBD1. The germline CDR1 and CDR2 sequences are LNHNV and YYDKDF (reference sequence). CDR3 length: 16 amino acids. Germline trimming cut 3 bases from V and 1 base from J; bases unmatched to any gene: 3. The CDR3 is CATSSNRGSYNSPLHF. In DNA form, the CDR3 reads TGTGCCACCAGCAGCAACAGGGGTTCCTATAATTCACCCCTCCACTTT.

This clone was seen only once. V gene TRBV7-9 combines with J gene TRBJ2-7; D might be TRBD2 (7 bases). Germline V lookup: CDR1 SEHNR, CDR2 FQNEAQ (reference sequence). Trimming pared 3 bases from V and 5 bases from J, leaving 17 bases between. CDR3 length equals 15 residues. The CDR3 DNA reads TGTGCCAGCAGCTTGAATGGGGGGGGCGGCGACGAGCAGTACTTC. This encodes CASSLNGGGGDEQYF.

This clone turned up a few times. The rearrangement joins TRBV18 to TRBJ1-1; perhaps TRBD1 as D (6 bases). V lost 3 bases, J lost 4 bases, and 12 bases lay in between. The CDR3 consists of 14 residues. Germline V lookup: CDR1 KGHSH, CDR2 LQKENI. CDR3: CASSPGGRGTEAFF. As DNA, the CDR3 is TGTGCCAGCTCACCGGGGGGGCGAGGCACTGAAGCTTTCTTT. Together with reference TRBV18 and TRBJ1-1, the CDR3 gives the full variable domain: NAGVMQNPRHLVRRRGQEARLRCSPMKGHSHVYWYRQLPEEGLKFMVYLQKENIIDESGMPKERFSAEFPKEGPSILRIQQVVRGDSAAYFCASSPGGRGTEAFFGQGTRLTVV.

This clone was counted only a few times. CDR3 coding DNA: TGCGCCAGCAGCTTGGGGGGACTAGCGGGGACAGATACGCAGTATTTT. Translation gives CASSLGGLAGTDTQYF. This chain joins TRBV5-1 and TRBJ2-3, with 13 nucleotides matching TRBD2. CDR1 is SGHRS and CDR2 is YFSETQ in the germline V gene. This CDR3 comprises 16 residues. Losses at the gene ends were 0 bases for V and 3 bases for J; bases not matched to a gene: 1.

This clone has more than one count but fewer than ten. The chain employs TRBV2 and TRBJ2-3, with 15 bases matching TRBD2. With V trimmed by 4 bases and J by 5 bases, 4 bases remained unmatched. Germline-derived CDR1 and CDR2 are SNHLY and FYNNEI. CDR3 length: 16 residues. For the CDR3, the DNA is TGTGCCAGCAGTGGCGGACTAGCGGGGGGGCAAGATACGCAGTATTTT. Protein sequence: CASSGGLAGGQDTQYF.

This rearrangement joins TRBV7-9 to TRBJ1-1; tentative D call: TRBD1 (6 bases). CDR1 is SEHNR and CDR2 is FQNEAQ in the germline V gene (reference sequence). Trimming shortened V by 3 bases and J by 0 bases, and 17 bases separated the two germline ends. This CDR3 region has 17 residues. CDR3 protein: CASSLPGGQSMNTEAFF. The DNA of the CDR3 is TGTGCCAGCAGCTTGCCCGGTGGACAGTCCATGAACACTGAAGCTTTCTTT.

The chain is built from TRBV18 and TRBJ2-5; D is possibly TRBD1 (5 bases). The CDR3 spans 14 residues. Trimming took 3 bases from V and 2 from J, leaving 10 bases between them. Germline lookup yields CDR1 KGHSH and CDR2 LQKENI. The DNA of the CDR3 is TGTGCCAGCTCACCTTTGACAGCGCAAGAGACCCAGTACTTC. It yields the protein CASSPLTAQETQYF. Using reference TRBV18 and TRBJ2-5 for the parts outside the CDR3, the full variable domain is NAGVMQNPRHLVRRRGQEARLRCSPMKGHSHVYWYRQLPEEGLKFMVYLQKENIIDESGMPKERFSAEFPKEGPSILRIQQVVRGDSAAYFCASSPLTAQETQYFGPGTRLLVL.

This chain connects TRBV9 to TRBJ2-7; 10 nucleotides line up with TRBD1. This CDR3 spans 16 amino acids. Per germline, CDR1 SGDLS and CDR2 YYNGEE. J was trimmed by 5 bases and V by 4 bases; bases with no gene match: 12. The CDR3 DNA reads TGTGCCAGCAGCCCGAGCGGGGGACAGGGGACCCACGAGCAGTACTTC. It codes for CASSPSGGQGTHEQYF.

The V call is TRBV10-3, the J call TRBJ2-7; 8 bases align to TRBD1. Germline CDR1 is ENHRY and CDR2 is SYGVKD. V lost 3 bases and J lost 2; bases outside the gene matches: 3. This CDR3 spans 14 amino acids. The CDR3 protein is CAISEGDRPYEQYF. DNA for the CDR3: TGTGCCATCAGTGAAGGGGACAGGCCCTACGAGCAGTACTTC.

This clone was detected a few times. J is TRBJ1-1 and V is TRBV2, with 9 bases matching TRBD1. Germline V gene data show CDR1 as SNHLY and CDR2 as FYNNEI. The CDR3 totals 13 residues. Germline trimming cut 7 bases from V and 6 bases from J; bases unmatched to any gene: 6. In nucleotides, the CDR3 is TGTGCCAGCAATACGGACAGGGGATCTGAAGCTTTCTTT. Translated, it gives CASNTDRGSEAFF.

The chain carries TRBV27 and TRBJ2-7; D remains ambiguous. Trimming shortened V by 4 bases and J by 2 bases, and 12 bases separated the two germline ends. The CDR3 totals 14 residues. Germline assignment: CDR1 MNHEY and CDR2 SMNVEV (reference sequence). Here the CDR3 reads CASSSAGATYEQYF. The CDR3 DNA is TGTGCCAGCAGTTCCGCAGGCGCTACCTACGAGCAGTACTTC.

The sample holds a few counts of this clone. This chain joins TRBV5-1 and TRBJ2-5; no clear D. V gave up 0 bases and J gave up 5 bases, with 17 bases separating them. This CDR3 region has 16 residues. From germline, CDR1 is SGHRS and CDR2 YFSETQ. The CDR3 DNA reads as TGCGCCAGCAGCTTGGCCCCAAGAGGCTCCGGGGAGACCCAGTACTTC. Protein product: CASSLAPRGSGETQYF. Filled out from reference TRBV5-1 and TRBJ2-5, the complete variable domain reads KAGVTQTPRYLIKTRGQQVTLSCSPISGHRSVSWYQQTPGQGLQFLFEYFSETQRNKGNFPGRFSGRQFSNSRSEMNVSTLELGDSALYLCASSLAPRGSGETQYFGPGTRLLVL.

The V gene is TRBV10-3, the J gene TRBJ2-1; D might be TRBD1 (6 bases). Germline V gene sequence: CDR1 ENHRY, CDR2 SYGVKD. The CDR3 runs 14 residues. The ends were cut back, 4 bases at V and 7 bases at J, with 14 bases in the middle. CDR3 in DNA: TGTGCCATCAGTGTACAGGGCAAGCCAAATGAGCAGTTCTTC. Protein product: CAISVQGKPNEQFF.

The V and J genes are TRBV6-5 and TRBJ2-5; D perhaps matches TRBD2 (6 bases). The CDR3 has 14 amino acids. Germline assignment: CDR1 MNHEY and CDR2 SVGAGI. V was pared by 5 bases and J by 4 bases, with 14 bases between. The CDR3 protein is CASSPDRGGETQYF. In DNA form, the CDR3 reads TGTGCCAGCAGTCCCGACCGGGGAGGAGAGACCCAGTACTTC.

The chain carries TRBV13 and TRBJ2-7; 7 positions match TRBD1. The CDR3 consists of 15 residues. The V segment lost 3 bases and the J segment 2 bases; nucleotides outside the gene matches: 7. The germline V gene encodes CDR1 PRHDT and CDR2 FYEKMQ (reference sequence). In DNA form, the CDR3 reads TGTGCCAGCAGCTTTATGACAGGGTCAACCTACGAGCAGTACTTC. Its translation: CASSFMTGSTYEQYF.

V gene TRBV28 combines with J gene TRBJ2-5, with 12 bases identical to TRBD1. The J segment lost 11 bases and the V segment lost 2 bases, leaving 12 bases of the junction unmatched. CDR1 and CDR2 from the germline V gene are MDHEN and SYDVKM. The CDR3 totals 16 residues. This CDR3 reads CASSLLAGQGAGEQYF. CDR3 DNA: TGTGCCAGCAGTTTACTAGCGGGACAGGGGGCAGGTGAGCAGTACTTC.

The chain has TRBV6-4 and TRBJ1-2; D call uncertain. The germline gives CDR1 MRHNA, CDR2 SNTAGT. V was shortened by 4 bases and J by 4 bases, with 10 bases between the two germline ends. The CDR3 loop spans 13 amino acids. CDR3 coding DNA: TGTGCCAGCAGTGGTCCGGGTTCCTATGGCTACACCTTC. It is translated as CASSGPGSYGYTF.

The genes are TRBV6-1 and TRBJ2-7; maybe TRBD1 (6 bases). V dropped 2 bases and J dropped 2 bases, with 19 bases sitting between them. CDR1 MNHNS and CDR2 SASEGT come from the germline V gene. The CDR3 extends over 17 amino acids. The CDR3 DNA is TGTGCCAGCAGTGAAAGGGGGACCGGGACGGTAACCTACGAGCAGTACTTC. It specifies CASSERGTGTVTYEQYF.